This T cell receptor (beta chain) was recorded in a study of OX40 agonist ivuxolimab in advanced cancers. Overall study context: Ivuxolimab, which is an agonistic anti-OX40 (CD134) antibody, was administered to the patients. The dose of intravenous ivuxolimab that patients received every 2 weeks ranged from 0.01 to 10 mg/kg.

Study observations and caveats: By week 6 at 0.1 to 3.0 mg/kg, blood CD4+ and CD8+ T cells had expanded clonally.

This CDR3 contains 15 residues. V gave up 5 bases and J gave up 4 bases, with 18 bases separating them. Germline-derived CDR1 and CDR2 are MNHEY and SVGAGI. In the case of this clone: No antigen is known for it.

Method: immunoSEQ multiplex PCR; TCRdb's copy keeps in-frame clones and lacks some. The table shows fewer than 65,000 clones, with 86% occurring only once. The specimen was CD4+ or CD8+ T cells sorted from blood, collected in a trial of the OX40 agonist ivuxolimab. The receptor was isolated from an adult with an advanced solid tumor such as melanoma, head and neck, liver or kidney cancer. The chain couples TRBV6-5 to TRBJ2-7; TRBD1 might be the D (6 bases). The CDR3 bases are TGTGCCAGCAGTCAGGACAGCTCGGGGACATACGAGCAGTACTTC. Translating gives CASSQDSSGTYEQYF.